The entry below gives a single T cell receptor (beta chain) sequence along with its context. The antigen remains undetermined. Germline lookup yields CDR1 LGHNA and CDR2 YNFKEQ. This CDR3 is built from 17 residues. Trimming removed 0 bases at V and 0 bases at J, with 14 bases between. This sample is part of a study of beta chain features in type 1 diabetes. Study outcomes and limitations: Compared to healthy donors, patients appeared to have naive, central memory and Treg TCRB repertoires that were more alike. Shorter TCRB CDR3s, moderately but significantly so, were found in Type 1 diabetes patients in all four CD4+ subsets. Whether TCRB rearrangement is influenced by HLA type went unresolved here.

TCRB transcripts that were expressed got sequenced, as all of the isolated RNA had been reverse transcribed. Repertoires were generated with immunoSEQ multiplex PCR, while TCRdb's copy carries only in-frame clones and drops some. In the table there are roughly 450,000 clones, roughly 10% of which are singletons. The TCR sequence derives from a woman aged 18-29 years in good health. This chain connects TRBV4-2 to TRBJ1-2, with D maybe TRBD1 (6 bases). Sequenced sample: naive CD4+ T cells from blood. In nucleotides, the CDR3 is TGTGCCAGCAGCCAAGACCAGGGGTCAATTGCTAACTATGGCTACACCTTC. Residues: CASSQDQGSIANYGYTF.